The entry that follows covers one T cell receptor beta chain sequence. Antigen unknown. The data were taken from a study of radiotherapy plus CTLA-4 blockade in lung cancer. For the study at large: Objective responses emerged in roughly a sixth of patients, and around 31% attained disease control. Study results and limitations: Blood-borne expansion of tumor-derived TCR clones followed radiotherapy plus ipilimumab. The best prediction of response reportedly came from early blood T cell clone dynamics, with interferon-beta.

Patients in the study, people with chemo-refractory metastatic non-small-cell lung cancer, received focal radiation plus ipilimumab CTLA-4 blockade. This CDR3 has 13 amino acids. The germline CDR1 and CDR2 sequences are WNHNN and SYGVQD (reference sequence). Trimming left V 9 bases short and J 9 bases short, with 15 bases between. The protocol was immunoSEQ multiplex PCR, while the TCRdb copy is restricted to in-frame clones and leaves out a portion. The table includes some 110,000 clones, 78% detected once. The chain employs TRBV10-1 and TRBJ1-6; D uncertain. The TCR was taken from a human donor with non-small cell lung cancer who had a partial response to radiotherapy plus ipilimumab. This specimen was peripheral blood, taken from a patient treated with radiotherapy plus ipilimumab. The CDR3 is CARKPSRASPLHF. The CDR3 DNA is TGCGCCAGGAAACCAAGTAGAGCTTCACCCCTCCACTTT.